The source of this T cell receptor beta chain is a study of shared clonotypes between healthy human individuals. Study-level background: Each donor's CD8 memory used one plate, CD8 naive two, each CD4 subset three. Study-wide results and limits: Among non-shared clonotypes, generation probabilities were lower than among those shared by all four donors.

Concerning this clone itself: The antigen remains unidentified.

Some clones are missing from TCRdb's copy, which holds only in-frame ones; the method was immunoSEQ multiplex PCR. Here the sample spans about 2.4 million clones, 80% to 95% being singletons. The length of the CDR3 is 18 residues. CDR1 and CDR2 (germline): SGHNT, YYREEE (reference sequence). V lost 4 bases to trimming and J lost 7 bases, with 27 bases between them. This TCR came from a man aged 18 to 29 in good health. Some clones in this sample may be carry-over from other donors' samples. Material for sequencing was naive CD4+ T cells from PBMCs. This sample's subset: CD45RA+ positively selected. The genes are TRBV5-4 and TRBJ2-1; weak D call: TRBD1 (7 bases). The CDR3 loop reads CASSPRPHRERGRNEQFF. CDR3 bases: TGTGCCAGCAGCCCCCGCCCCCATCGGGAGAGGGGGCGAAATGAGCAGTTCTTC.